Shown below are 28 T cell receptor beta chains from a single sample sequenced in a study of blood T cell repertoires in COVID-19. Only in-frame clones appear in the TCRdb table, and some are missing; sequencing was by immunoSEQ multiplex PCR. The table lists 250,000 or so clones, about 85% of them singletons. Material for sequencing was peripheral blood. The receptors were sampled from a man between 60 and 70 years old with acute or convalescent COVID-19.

The CDR3 here is CASSFGGYYNEQFF. The CDR3 DNA follows: TGTGCCAGCAGCTTCGGGGGGTACTACAATGAGCAGTTCTTC. The chain uses TRBV7-2 and TRBJ2-1; 7 nucleotides align to TRBD2. Germline CDR1 reads SGHTA; CDR2 reads FQGNSA. The CDR3 consists of 14 residues. V lost 3 bases and J lost 3; bases outside the gene matches: 2.

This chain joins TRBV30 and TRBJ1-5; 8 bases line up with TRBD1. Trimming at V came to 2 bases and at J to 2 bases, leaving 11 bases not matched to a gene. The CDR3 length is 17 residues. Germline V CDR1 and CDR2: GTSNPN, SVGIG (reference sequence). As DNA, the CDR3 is TGTGCCTGGAGTTACCAGCGGGGACAGGTCGGCAATCAGCCCCAGCATTTT. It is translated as CAWSYQRGQVGNQPQHF.

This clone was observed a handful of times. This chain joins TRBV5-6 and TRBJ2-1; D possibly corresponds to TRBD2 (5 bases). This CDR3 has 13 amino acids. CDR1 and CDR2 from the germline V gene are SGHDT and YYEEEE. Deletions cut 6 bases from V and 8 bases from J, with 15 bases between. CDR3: CASKPGSVHEQFF. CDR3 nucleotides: TGTGCCAGCAAACCGGGTAGCGTACATGAGCAGTTCTTC. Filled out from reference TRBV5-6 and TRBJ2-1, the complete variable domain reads DAGVTQSPTHLIKTRGQQVTLRCSPKSGHDTVSWYQQALGQGPQFIFQYYEEEERQRGNFPDRFSGHQFPNYSSELNVNALLLGDSALYLCASKPGSVHEQFFGPGTRLTVL.

For the CDR3, the DNA is TGTGCCACCACCCTGGAGAGGGATGGCTACACCTTC. Protein: CATTLERDGYTF. V and J are TRBV12-3 or TRBV12-4 and TRBJ1-2; no reliable D call. This CDR3 has 12 residues. V gave up 10 bases and J gave up 6 bases, with 15 bases separating them.

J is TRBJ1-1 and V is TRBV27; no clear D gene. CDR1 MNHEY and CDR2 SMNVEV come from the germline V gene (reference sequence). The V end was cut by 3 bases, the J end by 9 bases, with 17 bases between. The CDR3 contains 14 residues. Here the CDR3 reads CASSLRGGIGQAFF. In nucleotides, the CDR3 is TGTGCCAGCAGTTTGAGAGGAGGCATAGGGCAAGCTTTCTTT.

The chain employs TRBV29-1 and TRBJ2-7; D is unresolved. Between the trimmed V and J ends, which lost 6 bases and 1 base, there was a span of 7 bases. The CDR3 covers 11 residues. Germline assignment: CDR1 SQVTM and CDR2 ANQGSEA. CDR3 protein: CSVLLSYEQYF. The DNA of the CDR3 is TGCAGCGTCTTGCTATCCTACGAGCAGTACTTC.

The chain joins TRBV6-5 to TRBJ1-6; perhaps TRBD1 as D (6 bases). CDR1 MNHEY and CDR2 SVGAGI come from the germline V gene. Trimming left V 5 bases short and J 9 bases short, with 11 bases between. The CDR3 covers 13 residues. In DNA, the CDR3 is TGTGCCAGCAGTACGGGACAAATTTCACCCCTCCACTTT. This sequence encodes CASSTGQISPLHF.

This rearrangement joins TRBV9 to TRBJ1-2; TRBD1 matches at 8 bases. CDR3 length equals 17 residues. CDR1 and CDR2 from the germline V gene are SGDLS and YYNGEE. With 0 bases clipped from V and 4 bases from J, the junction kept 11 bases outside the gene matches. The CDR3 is CASSVAPDREGAYGYTF. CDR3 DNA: TGTGCCAGCAGCGTAGCGCCGGACAGGGAGGGTGCCTATGGCTACACCTTC.

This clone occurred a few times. In DNA form, the CDR3 reads TGTGCCAGCAGCACCCCGGGACAAATCAACCTCAACACCGGGGAGCTGTTTTTT. Protein: CASSTPGQINLNTGELFF. This chain uses TRBV7-3 with TRBJ2-2; weak D call: TRBD1 (6 bases). V was shortened by 5 bases and J by 2 bases, with 21 bases between the two germline ends. Germline values: CDR1 SGHTA, CDR2 FQGTGA. The CDR3 spans 18 residues.

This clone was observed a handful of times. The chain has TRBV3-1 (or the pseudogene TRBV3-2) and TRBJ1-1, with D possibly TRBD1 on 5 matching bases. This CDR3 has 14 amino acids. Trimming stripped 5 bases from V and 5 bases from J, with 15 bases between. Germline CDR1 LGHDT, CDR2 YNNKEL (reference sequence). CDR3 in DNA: TGTGCCAGCAGCACAAGGGTCTCAGGGACTGAAGCTTTCTTT. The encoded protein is CASSTRVSGTEAFF.

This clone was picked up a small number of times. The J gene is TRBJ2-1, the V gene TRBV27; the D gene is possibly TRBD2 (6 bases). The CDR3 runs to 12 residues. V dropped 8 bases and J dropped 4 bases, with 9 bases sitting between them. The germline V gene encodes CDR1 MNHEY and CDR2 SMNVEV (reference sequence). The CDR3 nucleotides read TGTGCCAGCCGCGGGGTTTACAATGAGCAGTTCTTC. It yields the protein CASRGVYNEQFF.

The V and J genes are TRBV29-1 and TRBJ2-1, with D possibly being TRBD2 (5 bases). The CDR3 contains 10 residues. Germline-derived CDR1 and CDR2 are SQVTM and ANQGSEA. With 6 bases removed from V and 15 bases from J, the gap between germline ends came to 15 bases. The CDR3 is CSVPRRAGFF. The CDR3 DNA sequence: TGCAGCGTCCCCAGGCGGGCTGGGTTCTTC.

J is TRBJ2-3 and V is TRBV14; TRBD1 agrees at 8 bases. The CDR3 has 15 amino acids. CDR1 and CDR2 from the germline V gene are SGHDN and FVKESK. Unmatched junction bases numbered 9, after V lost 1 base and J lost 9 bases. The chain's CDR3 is CASSQGGTGPRTQYF. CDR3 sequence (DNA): TGTGCCAGCAGCCAAGGAGGGACAGGCCCCCGGACGCAGTATTTT.

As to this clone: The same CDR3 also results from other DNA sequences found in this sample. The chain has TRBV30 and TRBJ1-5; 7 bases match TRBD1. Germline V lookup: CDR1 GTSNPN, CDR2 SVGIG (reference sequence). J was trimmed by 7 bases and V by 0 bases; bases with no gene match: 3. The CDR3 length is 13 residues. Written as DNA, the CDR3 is TGTGCCTGGAGTGTACAGGGGAAACAGCCCCAGCATTTT. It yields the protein CAWSVQGKQPQHF. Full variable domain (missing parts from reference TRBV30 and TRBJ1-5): SQTIHQWPATLVQPVGSPLSLECTVEGTSNPNLYWYRQAAGRGLQLLFYSVGIGQISSEVPQNLSASRPQDRQFILSSKKLLLSDSGFYLCAWSVQGKQPQHFGDGTRLSIL.

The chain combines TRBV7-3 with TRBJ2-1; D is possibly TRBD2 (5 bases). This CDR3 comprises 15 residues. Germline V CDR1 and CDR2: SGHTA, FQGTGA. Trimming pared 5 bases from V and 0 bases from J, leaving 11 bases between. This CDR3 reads CASSESTNSYNEQFF. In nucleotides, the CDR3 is TGTGCCAGCAGCGAGTCGACTAACTCCTACAATGAGCAGTTCTTC.

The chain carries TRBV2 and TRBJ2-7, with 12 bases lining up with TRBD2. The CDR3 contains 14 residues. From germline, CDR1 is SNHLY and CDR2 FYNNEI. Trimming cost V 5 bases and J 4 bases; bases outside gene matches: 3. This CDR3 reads CASSKTSGGYEQYF. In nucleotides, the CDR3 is TGTGCCAGCAGTAAGACTAGCGGGGGATACGAGCAGTACTTC.

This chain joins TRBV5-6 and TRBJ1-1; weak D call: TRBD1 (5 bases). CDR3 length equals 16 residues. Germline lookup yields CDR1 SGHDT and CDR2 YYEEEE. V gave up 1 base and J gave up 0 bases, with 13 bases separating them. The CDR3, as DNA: TGTGCCAGCAGCTTGTTCGGGGGGACCATGAACACTGAAGCTTTCTTT. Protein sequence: CASSLFGGTMNTEAFF.

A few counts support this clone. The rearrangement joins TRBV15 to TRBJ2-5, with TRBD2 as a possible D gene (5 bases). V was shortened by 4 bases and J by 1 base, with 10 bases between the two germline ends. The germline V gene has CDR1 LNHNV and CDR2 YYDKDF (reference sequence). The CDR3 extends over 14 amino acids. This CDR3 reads CATSKSGFQETQYF. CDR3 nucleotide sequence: TGTGCCACCAGCAAAAGCGGTTTCCAAGAGACCCAGTACTTC.

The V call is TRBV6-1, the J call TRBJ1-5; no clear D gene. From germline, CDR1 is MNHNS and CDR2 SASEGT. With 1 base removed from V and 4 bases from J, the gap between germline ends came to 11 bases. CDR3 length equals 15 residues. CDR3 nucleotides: TGTGCCAGCAGTGAAGTGGGCCTTTTAAATCAGCCCCAGCATTTT. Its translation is CASSEVGLLNQPQHF.

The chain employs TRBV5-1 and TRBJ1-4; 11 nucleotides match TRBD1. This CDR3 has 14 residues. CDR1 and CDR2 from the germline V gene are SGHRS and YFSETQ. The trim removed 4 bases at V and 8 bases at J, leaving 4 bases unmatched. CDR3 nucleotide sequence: TGCGCCAGCAGCCCCGGACAGGGGGCGGAAAAACTGTTTTTT. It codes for CASSPGQGAEKLFF.

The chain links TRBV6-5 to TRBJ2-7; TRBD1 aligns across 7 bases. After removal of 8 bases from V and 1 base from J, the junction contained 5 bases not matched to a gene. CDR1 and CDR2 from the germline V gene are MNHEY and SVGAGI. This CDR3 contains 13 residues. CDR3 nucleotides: TGTGCCAGCGAGGACAGGTCGTCCTACGAGCAGTACTTC. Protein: CASEDRSSYEQYF.

This CDR3 is CASSSDRGPQPQHF. The CDR3 DNA follows: TGTGCCAGCAGCTCCGACAGGGGGCCTCAGCCCCAGCATTTT. The J gene is TRBJ1-5, the V gene TRBV7-9, with 10 bases aligning to TRBD1. The CDR3 is made up of 14 amino acids. Germline CDR1 SEHNR, CDR2 FQNEAQ (reference sequence). Trimming at V came to 4 bases and at J to 6 bases, leaving 3 bases not matched to a gene.

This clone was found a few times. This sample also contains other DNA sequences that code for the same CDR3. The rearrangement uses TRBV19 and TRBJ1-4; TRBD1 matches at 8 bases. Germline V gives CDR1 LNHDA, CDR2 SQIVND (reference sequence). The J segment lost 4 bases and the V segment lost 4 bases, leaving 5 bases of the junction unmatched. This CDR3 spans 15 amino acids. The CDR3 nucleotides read TGTGCCAGTAGTACAGGGGGCGGAAGTAATGAAAAACTGTTTTTT. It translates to CASSTGGGSNEKLFF.

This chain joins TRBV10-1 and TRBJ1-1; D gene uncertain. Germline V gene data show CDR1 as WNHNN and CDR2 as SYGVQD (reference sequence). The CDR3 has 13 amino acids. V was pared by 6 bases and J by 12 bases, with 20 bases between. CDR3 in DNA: TGCGCCAGCAGAGAGGGCCTTGCCGCAGAAACTTTCTTT. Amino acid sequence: CASREGLAAETFF.

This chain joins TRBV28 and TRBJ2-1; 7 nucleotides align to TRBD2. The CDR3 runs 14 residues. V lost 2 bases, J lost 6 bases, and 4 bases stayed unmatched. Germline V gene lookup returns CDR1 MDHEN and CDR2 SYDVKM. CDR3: CASSLSAGVNEQFF. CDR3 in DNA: TGTGCCAGCAGTTTAAGTGCGGGAGTCAATGAGCAGTTCTTC.

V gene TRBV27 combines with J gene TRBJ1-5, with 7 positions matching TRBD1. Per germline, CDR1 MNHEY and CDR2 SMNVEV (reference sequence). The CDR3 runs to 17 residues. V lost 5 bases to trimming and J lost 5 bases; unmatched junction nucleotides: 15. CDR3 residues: CASSRGYGTARDQPQHF. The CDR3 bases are TGTGCCAGCAGTAGAGGTTACGGGACAGCTAGGGATCAGCCCCAGCATTTT.

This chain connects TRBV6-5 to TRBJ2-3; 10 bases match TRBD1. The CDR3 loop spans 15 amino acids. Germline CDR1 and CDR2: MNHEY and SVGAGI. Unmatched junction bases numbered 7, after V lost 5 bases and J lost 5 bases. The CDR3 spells CASSRDRGDGDTQYF. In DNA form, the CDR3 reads TGTGCCAGCAGTCGGGACAGGGGCGACGGAGATACGCAGTATTTT.

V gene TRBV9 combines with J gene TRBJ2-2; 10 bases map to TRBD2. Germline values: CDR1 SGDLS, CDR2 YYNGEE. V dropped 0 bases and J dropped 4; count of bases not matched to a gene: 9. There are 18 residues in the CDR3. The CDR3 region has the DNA TGTGCCAGCAGCGTAGCTGCTAGCGGGAGCTGGAGCACCGGGGAGCTGTTTTTT. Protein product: CASSVAASGSWSTGELFF.